This entry lists 21 T cell receptor beta chains sequenced from one sample in a study of T cell responses to AZD1222 COVID-19 vaccine. Assay: immunoSEQ multiplex PCR; the TCRdb copy retains only in-frame clones and omits some. The table shows more than 90,000 clones, with around 89% occurring only once. The sample consisted of peripheral blood, taken 28 days after the second AZD1222 dose. The receptors shown here come from an adult who received the AZD1222 COVID-19 vaccine.

The chain couples TRBV2 to TRBJ2-2; no clear D. Germline V gene sequence: CDR1 SNHLY, CDR2 FYNNEI. V lost 7 bases and J lost 6, with 6 bases in between. The CDR3 consists of 11 residues. The CDR3 region is CASTQSGELFF. The DNA of the CDR3 is TGTGCCAGCACCCAATCCGGGGAGCTGTTTTTT.

The V call is TRBV27, the J call TRBJ2-1; possible D gene TRBD1, 6 bases. The CDR3 is 15 residues long. CDR1 and CDR2 from the germline V gene are MNHEY and SMNVEV (reference sequence). Trimming left V 0 bases short and J 3 bases short, with 9 bases between. This CDR3 reads CASSLSRGGYNEQFF. For the CDR3, the DNA is TGTGCCAGCAGTTTATCCAGGGGTGGCTACAATGAGCAGTTCTTC.

This clone was seen a single time. This chain connects TRBV3-1 (or the pseudogene TRBV3-2) to TRBJ1-3; TRBD1 matches at 9 bases. The CDR3 totals 15 residues. Germline lookup yields CDR1 LGHDT and CDR2 YNNKEL (reference sequence). V was clipped by 1 base and J by 9 bases; unmatched bases: 7. The CDR3 DNA reads TGTGCCAGCAGCCAAGGGGGGACAGGGCGACGCACCATATATTTT. It specifies CASSQGGTGRRTIYF.

This chain links TRBV4-1 with TRBJ2-3; tentative D call: TRBD2 (7 bases). V was shortened by 0 bases and J by 2 bases, with 15 bases between the two germline ends. The CDR3 length is 17 residues. Germline V gene lookup returns CDR1 MGHRA and CDR2 YSYEKL. The CDR3 region is CASSQEGTGGFTDTQYF. The CDR3 coding sequence is TGCGCCAGCAGCCAAGAAGGGACGGGGGGCTTCACAGATACGCAGTATTTT.

This sequence joins TRBV30 and TRBJ2-5, with D perhaps assigned TRBD1 or TRBD2 (5 bases each). V shed 5 bases and J shed 5 bases, with 12 bases lying between them. Looked up from germline, CDR1 is GTSNPN and CDR2 is SVGIG (reference sequence). The CDR3 has 12 amino acids. The chain's CDR3 is CAWSGTVETQYF. The CDR3 DNA reads as TGTGCCTGGTCCGGGACGGTGGAGACCCAGTACTTC.

This clone was detected only once. The rearrangement joins TRBV4-1 to TRBJ1-1; D unclear. Germline CDR1 reads MGHRA; CDR2 reads YSYEKL. V was shortened by 2 bases and J by 3 bases, with 7 bases between the two germline ends. The CDR3 consists of 13 residues. CDR3 sequence: CASSQLSHTEAFF. The CDR3 DNA reads TGCGCCAGCAGCCAACTTTCTCACACTGAAGCTTTCTTT.

The chain combines TRBV27 with TRBJ1-2; 7 bases fit TRBD1. This CDR3 region has 13 residues. CDR1 and CDR2 from the germline V gene are MNHEY and SMNVEV (reference sequence). With V trimmed by 4 bases and J by 5 bases, 4 bases remained unmatched. CDR3 DNA: TGTGCCAGCAGTTACGACAGGGCTTATGGCTACACCTTC. Translated, it gives CASSYDRAYGYTF.

The V call is TRBV24-1, the J call TRBJ2-1, with D tentatively TRBD1 (5 bases). V lost 9 bases and J 4 bases, leaving 12 bases between the germline ends. The CDR3 is 13 amino acids. Germline CDR1 KGHDR, CDR2 SFDVKD. CDR3 amino acids: CATGSGAYNEQFF. The CDR3 DNA reads TGTGCCACCGGTAGTGGGGCGTACAATGAGCAGTTCTTC.

The chain couples TRBV6-5 to TRBJ1-1; D unclear. Germline V gene data show CDR1 as MNHEY and CDR2 as SVGAGI. The ends were cut back, 3 bases at V and 4 bases at J, with 15 bases in the middle. The CDR3 runs 15 residues. Here the CDR3 DNA reads TGTGCCAGCAGTTATCTTCCCCGCGGGCTCACTGAAGCTTTCTTT. Translated: CASSYLPRGLTEAFF.

The V gene is TRBV27, the J gene TRBJ2-7; D gene uncertain. From germline, CDR1 is MNHEY and CDR2 SMNVEV (reference sequence). Trimming took 8 bases from V and 6 from J, leaving 14 bases between them. CDR3 length: 12 residues. CDR3: CASRWIVGEQYF. As DNA, the CDR3 is TGTGCCAGCCGTTGGATAGTAGGCGAGCAGTACTTC.

V usage is TRBV18 and J usage is TRBJ2-3; possibly TRBD1 for D (5 bases). Trimming shortened V by 4 bases and J by 2 bases, and 13 bases separated the two germline ends. The CDR3 extends over 15 amino acids. Germline V CDR1 and CDR2: KGHSH, LQKENI. Written as DNA, the CDR3 is TGTGCCAGCTCACGCGGAGACAGATACACAGATACGCAGTATTTT. This sequence encodes CASSRGDRYTDTQYF.

This clone has just one count. The CDR3 nucleotides are TGTGCCAGCAGTAGGCCCCCCGCAACAGGGTTCTACACCGGGGAGCTGTTTTTT. This translates into CASSRPPATGFYTGELFF. The V gene is TRBV28, the J gene TRBJ2-2, with D possibly matching TRBD1 (6 bases). CDR1 and CDR2 (germline): MDHEN, SYDVKM. V lost 5 bases, J lost 3 bases, and 22 bases lay in between. The CDR3 consists of 18 residues.

The chain employs TRBV7-2 and TRBJ1-3; D unclear. The germline CDR1 and CDR2 sequences are SGHTA and FQGNSA. The CDR3 totals 13 residues. V was trimmed by 5 bases and J by 0 bases, leaving 5 bases between them. The CDR3 coding sequence is TGTGCCAGCAGCGCCAGCTCTGGAAACACCATATATTTT. Translating gives CASSASSGNTIYF. The complete variable domain, with remaining parts taken from reference TRBV7-2 and TRBJ1-3, reads GAGVSQSPSNKVTEKGKDVELRCDPISGHTALYWYRQSLGQGLEFLIYFQGNSAPDKSGLPSDRFSAERTGGSVSTLTIQRTQQEDSAVYLCASSASSGNTIYFGEGSWLTVV.

The chain employs TRBV4-3 and TRBJ2-7; D gene ambiguous. The germline CDR1 and CDR2 sequences are LGHNA and YSLEER. Trimming left V 1 base short and J 0 bases short, with 10 bases between. The CDR3 has 15 amino acids. DNA of the CDR3: TGCGCCAGCAGCCAAGCCGTTGGAAGCTCCTACGAGCAGTACTTC. This sequence encodes CASSQAVGSSYEQYF.

The chain couples TRBV12-3 or TRBV12-4 to TRBJ1-2; no firm D call. Trimming cost V 9 bases and J 4 bases, with 15 bases left between them. This CDR3 has 13 amino acids. The CDR3 sequence: CASGRRTGYGYTF. In DNA, the CDR3 is TGTGCCAGTGGACGGAGGACGGGCTATGGCTACACCTTC.

The J gene is TRBJ2-7, the V gene TRBV7-9, with D unclear. Per germline, CDR1 SEHNR and CDR2 FQNEAQ (reference sequence). V was trimmed by 1 base and J by 2 bases, leaving 12 bases between them. The CDR3 covers 15 residues. CDR3 sequence (DNA): TGTGCCAGCAGCTTAGTGGGGTCCTCCGCCTACGAGCAGTACTTC. It specifies CASSLVGSSAYEQYF.

This clone was counted once. The J gene is TRBJ2-2, the V gene TRBV7-9; 8 bases align to TRBD2. J lost 1 base, V lost 5 bases, and 6 bases had no gene match. The CDR3 totals 16 residues. Germline CDR1 is SEHNR and CDR2 is FQNEAQ (reference sequence). The CDR3, as DNA: TGTGCCAGCAGCCTCCCCGGGGGGGAGAACACCGGGGAGCTGTTTTTT. Its protein is CASSLPGGENTGELFF.

The genes are TRBV5-5 and TRBJ2-7, with D possibly matching TRBD2 (5 bases). V was pared by 1 base and J by 5 bases, with 19 bases between. The CDR3 has 16 residues. CDR1 SGHKS and CDR2 YYEKEE come from the germline V gene (reference sequence). The CDR3 sequence is CASSLRLAGLDNEQYF. For the CDR3, the DNA is TGTGCCAGCAGCTTGCGGTTGGCGGGCCTCGACAACGAGCAGTACTTC.

The J gene is TRBJ2-5, the V gene TRBV13; D perhaps matches TRBD1 (6 bases). The CDR3 is 15 residues long. Germline V gene data show CDR1 as PRHDT and CDR2 as FYEKMQ (reference sequence). Trimming removed 4 bases from V and 1 base from J, with 13 bases in between. The CDR3 protein is CASSWGQGLQETQYF. The DNA of the CDR3 is TGTGCCAGCAGCTGGGGGCAGGGCCTCCAAGAGACCCAGTACTTC.

CDR3: CASSPTGDREKLFF. CDR3 in DNA: TGTGCCAGCTCCCCGACAGGGGATCGCGAAAAACTGTTTTTT. The chain links TRBV18 to TRBJ1-4; 8 bases are shared with TRBD1. The CDR3 consists of 14 residues. The germline V gene has CDR1 KGHSH and CDR2 LQKENI. J was trimmed by 8 bases and V by 6 bases; bases with no gene match: 8.

The chain has TRBV28 and TRBJ1-2; unclear D gene. Germline values: CDR1 MDHEN, CDR2 SYDVKM. Trimming left V 1 base short and J 3 bases short, with 6 bases between. The CDR3 has 13 amino acids. The DNA of the CDR3 is TGTGCCAGCAGTTTATTGGGATACTATGGCTACACCTTC. It codes for CASSLLGYYGYTF.